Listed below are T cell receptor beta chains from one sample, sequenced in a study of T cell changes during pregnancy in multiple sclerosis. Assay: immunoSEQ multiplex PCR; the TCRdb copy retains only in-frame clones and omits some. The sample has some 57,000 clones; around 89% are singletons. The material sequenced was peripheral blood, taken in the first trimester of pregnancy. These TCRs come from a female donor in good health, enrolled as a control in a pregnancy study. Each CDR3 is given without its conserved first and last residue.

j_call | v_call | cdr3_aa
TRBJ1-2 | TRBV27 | ASSLWPGQSKEVDGYT
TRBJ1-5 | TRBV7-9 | ASSLGGIRGNQPQH
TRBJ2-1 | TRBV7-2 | ASSLGVSGGNYNEQF
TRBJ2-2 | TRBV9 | ASSTPGTSGGPSNTGELF
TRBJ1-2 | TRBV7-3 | ASSLNGGTVGGYT
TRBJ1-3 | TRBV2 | ASSDGVGGASGNTIY
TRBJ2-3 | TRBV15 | ATSRDFGQGDTDTQY
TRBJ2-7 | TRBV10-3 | AIRPGQGMGEQY
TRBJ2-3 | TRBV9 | ASSDRLTSSTDTQY
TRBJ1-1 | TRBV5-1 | ASSSTGAANTEAF
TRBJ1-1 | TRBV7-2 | ASSGRGGGEAF
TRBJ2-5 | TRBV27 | ASNRNVPGILETQY
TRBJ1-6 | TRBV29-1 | SDWTVNSPLH
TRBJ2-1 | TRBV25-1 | ASSNWGLNNEQF
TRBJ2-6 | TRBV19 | ASSNKGQSEGGANVLT
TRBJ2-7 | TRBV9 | ASSVSGELSYEQY
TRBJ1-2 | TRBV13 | ASSSLGGDENYGYT
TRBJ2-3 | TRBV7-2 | ASSPVSGSTDTQY
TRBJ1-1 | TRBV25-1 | ASSDGTGQFDTEAF
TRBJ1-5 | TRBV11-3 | ASSVPPEGVSNQPQH
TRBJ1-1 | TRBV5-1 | ASSQGTANTEAF
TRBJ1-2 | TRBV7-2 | ASTVQGQGVKGYT
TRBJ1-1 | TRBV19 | ASSLGQQNTEAF
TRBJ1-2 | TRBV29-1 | SVRTGDGYT
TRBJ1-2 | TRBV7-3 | ASSLNGQGFGYGYT
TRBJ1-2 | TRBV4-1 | ASSQEGGSLYYGYT
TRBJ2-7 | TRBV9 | ASSTGGTASYEQY
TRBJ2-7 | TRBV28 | ASSLPWQLAYEQY
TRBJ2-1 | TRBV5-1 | ASSVLSLSYNEQF
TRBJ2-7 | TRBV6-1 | ASSVQGLTSYEQY
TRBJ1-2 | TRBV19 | ASSIGDRGGYT
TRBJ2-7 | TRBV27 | ASSWGQHYEQY
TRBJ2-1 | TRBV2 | ASGDRGYSNNEQF
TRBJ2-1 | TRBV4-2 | ASSQAADRGFDEQF
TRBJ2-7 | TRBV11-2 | ASSLEGLRSSYEQY
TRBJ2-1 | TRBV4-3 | ASSIHKSQYNEQF
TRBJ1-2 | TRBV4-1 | ASSQEGAGGNGGYGYT
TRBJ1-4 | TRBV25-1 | ASSEWKGQGGEKLF
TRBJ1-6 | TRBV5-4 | ASSLVQGYNSPLH
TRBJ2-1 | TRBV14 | ASSQGPRGGLYEQF
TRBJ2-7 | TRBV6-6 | ASSYRDEQY
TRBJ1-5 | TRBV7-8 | ASSFGGVYQPQH
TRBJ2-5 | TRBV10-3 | AISVRGVGETQY
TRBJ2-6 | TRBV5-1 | ASSNRESSGANVLT
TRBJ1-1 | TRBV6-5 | ASSSRSPGVAF
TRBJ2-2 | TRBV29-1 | SVDSRGLAGELF
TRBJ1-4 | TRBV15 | ATSREKSVGEKLF
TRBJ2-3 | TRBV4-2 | ASSQDSSGTSRGTDTQY
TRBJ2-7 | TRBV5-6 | ASSQTGTYEQY
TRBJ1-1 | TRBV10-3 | AISETGPMNTEAF
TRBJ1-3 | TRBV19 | ASSIDLPRGLGNTIY
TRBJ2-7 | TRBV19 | ASSIPGRGSYEQY
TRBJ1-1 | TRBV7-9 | ASSSEQGVYTEAF
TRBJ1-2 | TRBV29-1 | SVETRVRGGYT
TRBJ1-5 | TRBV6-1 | ASSDPRQPQH